The text below deals with one T cell receptor beta chain. Antigen unknown. PCR involved 60 Vbeta and 13 Jbeta primers. Methods used by the authors: The authors later counted about 80 million unique TCR beta chains, roughly 11 million of them shared. TCRdb's table, derived via immunoSEQ multiplex PCR, lists solely in-frame clones and lacks some. V and J calls and clone size follow that table, whereas D and trimming were derived from the DNA. The data contain 100,000 or so clones, approximately 82% of them singletons. The CDR3 consists of 16 residues. Germline trimming cut 2 bases from V and 2 bases from J; bases unmatched to any gene: 5. Germline-derived CDR1 and CDR2 are ENHRY and SYGVKD. These data are taken from a study of cytomegalovirus exposure and HLA in healthy donors. Overall study results and limits: In an earlier analysis, about 87% or about 30%: the productive usage of most TCR beta V segments. Most TCR sequences proved rare, with some public TCRs found in many donors. Cytomegalovirus status was reportedly diagnosed by the classifier with high sensitivity and specificity.

Input material: PBMCs. The V gene is TRBV10-3, the J gene TRBJ2-3, with 9 positions matching TRBD2. The sequence was collected from a man between 40 and 49 years old in good health and CMV-seronegative. DNA of the CDR3: TGTGCCATCAGTGAGGGGCTAGCGGGGCCCACAGATACGCAGTATTTT. It is translated as CAISEGLAGPTDTQYF.